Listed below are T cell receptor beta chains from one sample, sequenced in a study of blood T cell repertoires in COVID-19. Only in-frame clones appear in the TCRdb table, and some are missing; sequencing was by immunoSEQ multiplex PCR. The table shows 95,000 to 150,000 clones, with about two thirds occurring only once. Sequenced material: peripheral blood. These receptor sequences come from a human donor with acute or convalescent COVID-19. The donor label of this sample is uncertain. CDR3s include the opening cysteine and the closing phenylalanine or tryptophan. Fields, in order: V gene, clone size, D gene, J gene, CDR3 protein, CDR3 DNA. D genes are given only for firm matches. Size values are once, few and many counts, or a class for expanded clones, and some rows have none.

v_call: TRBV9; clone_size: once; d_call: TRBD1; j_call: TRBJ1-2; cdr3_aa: CASSAGQGGNYGYTF; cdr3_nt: TGTGCCAGCAGCGCCGGACAGGGGGGAAACTATGGCTACACCTTC
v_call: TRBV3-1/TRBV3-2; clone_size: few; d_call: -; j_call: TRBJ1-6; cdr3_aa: CASSHRTGNSPLHF; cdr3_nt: TGTGCCAGCAGCCACAGGACGGGGAATTCACCCCTCCACTTT
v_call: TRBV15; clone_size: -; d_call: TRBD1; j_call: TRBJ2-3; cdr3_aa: CATQGAGTDTQYF; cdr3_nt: TGTGCCACACAGGGGGCAGGCACAGATACGCAGTATTTT
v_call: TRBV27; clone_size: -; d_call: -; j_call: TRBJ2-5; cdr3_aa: CASSSTPAETQYF; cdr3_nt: TGTGCCAGCAGTTCGACCCCAGCGGAGACCCAGTACTTC
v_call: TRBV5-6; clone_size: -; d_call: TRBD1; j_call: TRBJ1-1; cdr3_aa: CASSLGTGVLDTEAFF; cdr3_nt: TGTGCCAGCAGCTTAGGGACAGGGGTTTTGGACACTGAAGCTTTCTTT
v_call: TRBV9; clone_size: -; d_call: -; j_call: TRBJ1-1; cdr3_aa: CASSVATFPEAFF; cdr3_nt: TGTGCCAGCAGCGTAGCTACGTTCCCTGAAGCTTTCTTT
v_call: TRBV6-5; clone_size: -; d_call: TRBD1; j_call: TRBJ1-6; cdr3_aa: CASRTGENSPLHF; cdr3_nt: TGTGCCAGCAGGACAGGGGAAAATTCACCCCTCCACTTT
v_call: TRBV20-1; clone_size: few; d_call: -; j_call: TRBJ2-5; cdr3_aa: CSAFKGQTQYF; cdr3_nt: TGCAGTGCTTTCAAGGGGCAGACCCAGTACTTC
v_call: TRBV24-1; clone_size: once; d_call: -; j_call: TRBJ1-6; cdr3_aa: CATRAGSYNSSPLHF; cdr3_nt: TGTGCCACCAGGGCGGGATCGTACAATAGTTCACCCCTCCACTTT
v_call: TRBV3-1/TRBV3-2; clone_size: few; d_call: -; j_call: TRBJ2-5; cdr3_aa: CATDGGAKTQYF; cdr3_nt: TGTGCCACCGATGGGGGGGCCAAGACCCAGTACTTC
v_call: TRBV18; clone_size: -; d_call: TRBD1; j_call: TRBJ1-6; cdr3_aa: CASSTGTVYSPLHF; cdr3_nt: TGTGCCAGTTCAACCGGGACAGTGTATTCACCCCTCCACTTT
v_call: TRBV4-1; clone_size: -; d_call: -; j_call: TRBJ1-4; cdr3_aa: CASSQVGHSTNEKLFF; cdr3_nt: TGCGCCAGCAGCCAGGTGGGACACTCAACTAATGAAAAACTGTTTTTT
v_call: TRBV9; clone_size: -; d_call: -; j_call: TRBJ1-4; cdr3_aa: CASSSGRANEKLFF; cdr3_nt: TGTGCCAGCAGCTCGGGGAGAGCTAATGAAAAACTGTTTTTT
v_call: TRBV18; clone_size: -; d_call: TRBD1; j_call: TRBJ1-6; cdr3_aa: CASSSGQVVSPLHF; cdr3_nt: TGTGCCAGCTCATCGGGACAGGTTGTTTCACCCCTCCACTTT
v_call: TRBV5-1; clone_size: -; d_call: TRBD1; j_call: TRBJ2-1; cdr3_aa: CASNPDRVYNEQFF; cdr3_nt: TGCGCCAGCAACCCGGACAGGGTCTACAATGAGCAGTTCTTC
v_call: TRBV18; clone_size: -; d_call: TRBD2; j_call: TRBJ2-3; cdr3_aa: CASSPARAGGTDTQYF; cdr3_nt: TGTGCCAGCTCACCAGCTCGAGCGGGAGGCACAGATACGCAGTATTTT
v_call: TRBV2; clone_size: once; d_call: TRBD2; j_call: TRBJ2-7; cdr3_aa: CASSERGRGSSYEQYF; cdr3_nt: TGTGCCAGCAGTGAACGGGGACGCGGGAGCTCCTACGAGCAGTACTTC
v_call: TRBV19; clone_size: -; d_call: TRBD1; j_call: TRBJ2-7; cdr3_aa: CASSRDRSKYEQYF; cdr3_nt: TGTGCCAGTAGTCGGGACAGGTCCAAGTACGAGCAGTACTTC
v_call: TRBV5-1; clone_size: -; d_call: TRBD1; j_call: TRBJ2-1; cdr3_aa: CASSSPVAGGASYNEQFF; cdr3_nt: TGCGCCAGCAGCTCTCCAGTCGCAGGGGGCGCTAGCTACAATGAGCAGTTCTTC
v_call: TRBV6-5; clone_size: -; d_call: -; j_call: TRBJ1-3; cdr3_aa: CASSRGSSGNTIYF; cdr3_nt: TGTGCCAGCTCGAGAGGATCCTCTGGAAACACCATATATTTT
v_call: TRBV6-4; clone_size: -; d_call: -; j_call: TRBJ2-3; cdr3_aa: CASSAQVSSTDTQYF; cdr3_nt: TGTGCCAGCAGTGCACAGGTATCTAGCACAGATACGCAGTATTTT
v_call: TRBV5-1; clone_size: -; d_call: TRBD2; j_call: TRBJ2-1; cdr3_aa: CASQTSGVSLGREQFF; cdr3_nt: TGCGCCAGTCAAACTAGCGGGGTTTCTTTGGGGCGTGAGCAGTTCTTC
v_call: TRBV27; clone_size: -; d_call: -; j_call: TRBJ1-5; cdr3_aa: CASSGRTENQPQHF; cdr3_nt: TGTGCCAGCAGCGGAAGGACAGAAAATCAGCCCCAGCATTTT
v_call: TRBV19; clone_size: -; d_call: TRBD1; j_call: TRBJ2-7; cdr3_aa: CASSSGQVTYEQYF; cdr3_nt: TGTGCCAGTAGTTCGGGACAGGTTACCTACGAGCAGTACTTC
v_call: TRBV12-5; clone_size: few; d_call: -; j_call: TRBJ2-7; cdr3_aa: CASGLGASYEQYF; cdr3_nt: TGTGCTAGTGGTTTGGGGGCTTCCTACGAGCAGTACTTC
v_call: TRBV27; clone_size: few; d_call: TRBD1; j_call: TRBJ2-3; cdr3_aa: CASSSQGAYTQYF; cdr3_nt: TGTGCCAGCAGTAGTCAGGGGGCCTATACGCAGTATTTT
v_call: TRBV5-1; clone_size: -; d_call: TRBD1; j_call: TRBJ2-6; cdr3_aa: CASSQWGDRGSGANVLTF; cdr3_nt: TGCGCCAGCAGCCAATGGGGGGACAGGGGCTCTGGGGCCAACGTCCTGACTTTC
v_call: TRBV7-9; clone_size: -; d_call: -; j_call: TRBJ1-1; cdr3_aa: CASSPGGIAEAFF; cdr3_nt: TGTGCCAGCAGCCCGGGGGGGATCGCTGAAGCTTTCTTT
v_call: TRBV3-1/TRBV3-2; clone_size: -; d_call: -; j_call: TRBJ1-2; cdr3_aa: CASSLIQGRVTYGYTF; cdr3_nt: TGTGCCAGCAGCCTGATTCAGGGCAGGGTCACCTATGGCTACACCTTC
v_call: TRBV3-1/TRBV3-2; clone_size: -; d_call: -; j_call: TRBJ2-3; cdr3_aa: CASAEGLDLSTDTQYF; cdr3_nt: TGTGCCAGCGCGGAGGGGTTGGACTTGAGCACAGATACGCAGTATTTT
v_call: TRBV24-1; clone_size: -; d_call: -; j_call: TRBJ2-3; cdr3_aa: CATSGTLRGDTQYF; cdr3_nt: TGTGCCACCAGTGGGACTTTAAGGGGGGATACGCAGTATTTT
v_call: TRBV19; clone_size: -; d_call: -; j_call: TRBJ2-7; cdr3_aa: CASRSMGGGRYEQYF; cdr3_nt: TGTGCCAGTAGAAGTATGGGGGGGGGCCGCTACGAGCAGTACTTC
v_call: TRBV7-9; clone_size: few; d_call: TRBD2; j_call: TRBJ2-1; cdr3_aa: CASSLDIAGGYEQFF; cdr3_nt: TGTGCCAGCAGCTTAGATATAGCGGGGGGATACGAGCAGTTCTTC
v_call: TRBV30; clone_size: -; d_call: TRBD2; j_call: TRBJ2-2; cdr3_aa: CAWRRGGYGGELFF; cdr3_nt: TGTGCCTGGCGTCGGGGGGGATATGGCGGGGAGCTGTTTTTT
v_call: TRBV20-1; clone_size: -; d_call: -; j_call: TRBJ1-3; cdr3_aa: CSASSGRGPGNTIYF; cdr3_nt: TGCAGTGCTAGTTCAGGCAGGGGCCCTGGAAACACCATATATTTT
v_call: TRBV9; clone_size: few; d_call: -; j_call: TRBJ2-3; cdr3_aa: CASSVGTQLGTDTQYF; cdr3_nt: TGTGCCAGCAGCGTAGGGACTCAGCTCGGCACAGATACGCAGTATTTT
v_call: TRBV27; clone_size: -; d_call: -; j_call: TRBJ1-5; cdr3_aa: CASSHSPSRTGRGNQPQHF; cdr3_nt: TGTGCCAGCAGTCACAGTCCCAGCCGTACAGGGAGAGGCAATCAGCCCCAGCATTTT
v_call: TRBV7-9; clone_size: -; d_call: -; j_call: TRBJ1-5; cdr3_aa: CASSHGQSNQPQHF; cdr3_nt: TGTGCCAGCAGCCATGGACAGAGCAATCAGCCCCAGCATTTT
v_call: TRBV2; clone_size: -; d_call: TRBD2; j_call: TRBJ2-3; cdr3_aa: CASSEGRLAGYTQYF; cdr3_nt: TGTGCCAGCAGTGAAGGGAGACTAGCGGGATATACGCAGTATTTT
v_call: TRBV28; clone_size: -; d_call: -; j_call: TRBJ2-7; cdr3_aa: CASSLQGSYEQYF; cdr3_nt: TGTGCCAGCAGTTTACAGGGCTCCTACGAGCAGTACTTC
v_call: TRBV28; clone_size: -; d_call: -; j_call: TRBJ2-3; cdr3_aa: CASSLWGALSTDTQYF; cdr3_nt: TGTGCCAGCAGTTTATGGGGGGCCCTTAGCACAGATACGCAGTATTTT
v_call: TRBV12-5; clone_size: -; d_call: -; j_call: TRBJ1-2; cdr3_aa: CASGYHRALFYGYTF; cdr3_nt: TGTGCTAGTGGCTACCACAGGGCCCTATTCTATGGCTACACCTTC
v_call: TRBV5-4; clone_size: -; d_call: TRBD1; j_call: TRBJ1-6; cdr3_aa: CASSLMTGAIYNSPLHF; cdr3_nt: TGTGCCAGCAGCTTGATGACAGGGGCGATCTATAATTCACCCCTCCACTTT
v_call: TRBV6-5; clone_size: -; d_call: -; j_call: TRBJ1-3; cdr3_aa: CASTGSGNTIYF; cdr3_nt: TGTGCCAGCACCGGCTCTGGAAACACCATATATTTT
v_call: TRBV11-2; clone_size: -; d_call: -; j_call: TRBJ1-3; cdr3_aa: CASSDRNKEGQLRNTIYF; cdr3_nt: TGTGCCAGCAGCGACAGGAACAAAGAAGGCCAGCTAAGAAACACCATATATTTT
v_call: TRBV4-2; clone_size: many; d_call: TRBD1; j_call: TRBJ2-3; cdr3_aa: CASSQDLTGGMSTDTQYF; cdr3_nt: TGTGCCAGCAGCCAAGATCTAACAGGGGGCATGAGCACAGATACGCAGTATTTT
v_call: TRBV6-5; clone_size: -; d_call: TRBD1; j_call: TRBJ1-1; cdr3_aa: CASGRDRGFKAEAFF; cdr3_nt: TGTGCCAGCGGTCGGGACAGGGGATTTAAGGCTGAAGCTTTCTTT
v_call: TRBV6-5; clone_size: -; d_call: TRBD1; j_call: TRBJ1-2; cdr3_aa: CASSRTGGPRHGYTF; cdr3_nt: TGTGCCAGCAGTCGGACAGGGGGCCCCAGGCATGGCTACACCTTC
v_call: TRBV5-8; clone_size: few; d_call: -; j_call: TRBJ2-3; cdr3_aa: CASSLRQPDTQYF; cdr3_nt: TGTGCCAGCAGCCTGAGACAGCCAGATACGCAGTATTTT
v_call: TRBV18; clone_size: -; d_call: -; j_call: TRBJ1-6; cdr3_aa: CASSPFDRNSPLHF; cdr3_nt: TGTGCCAGCTCACCATTCGACAGGAATTCACCCCTCCACTTT
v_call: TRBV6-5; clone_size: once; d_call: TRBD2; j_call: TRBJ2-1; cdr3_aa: CASSRTSGIFDEQFF; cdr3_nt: TGTGCCAGCAGTCGAACTAGCGGGATTTTCGATGAGCAGTTCTTC